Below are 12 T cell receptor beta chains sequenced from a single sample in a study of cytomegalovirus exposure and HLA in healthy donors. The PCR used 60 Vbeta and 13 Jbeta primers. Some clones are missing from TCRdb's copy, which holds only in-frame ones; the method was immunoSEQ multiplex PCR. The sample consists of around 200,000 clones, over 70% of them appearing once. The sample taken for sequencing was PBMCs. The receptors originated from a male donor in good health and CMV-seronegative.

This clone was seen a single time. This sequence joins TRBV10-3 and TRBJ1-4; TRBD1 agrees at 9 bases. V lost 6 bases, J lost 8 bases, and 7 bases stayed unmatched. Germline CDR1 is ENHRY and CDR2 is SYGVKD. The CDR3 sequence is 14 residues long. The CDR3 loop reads CAISPQGAREKLFF. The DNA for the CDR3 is TGTGCCATCAGCCCACAGGGGGCTCGGGAAAAACTGTTTTTT.

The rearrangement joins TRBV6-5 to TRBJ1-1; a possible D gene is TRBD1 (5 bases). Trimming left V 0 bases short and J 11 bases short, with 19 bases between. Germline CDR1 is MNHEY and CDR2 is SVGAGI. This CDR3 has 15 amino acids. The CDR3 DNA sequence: TGTGCCAGCAGTTACTCCCGTCCGGGACTCGTGCCGGCTTTCTTT. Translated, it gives CASSYSRPGLVPAFF.

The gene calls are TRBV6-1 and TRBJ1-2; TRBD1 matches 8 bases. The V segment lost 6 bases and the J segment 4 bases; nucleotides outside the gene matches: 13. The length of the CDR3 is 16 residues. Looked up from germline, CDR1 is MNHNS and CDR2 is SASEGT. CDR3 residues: CASRENPGQVFYGYTF. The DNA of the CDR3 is TGTGCCAGCAGGGAAAATCCGGGACAGGTCTTCTATGGCTACACCTTC.

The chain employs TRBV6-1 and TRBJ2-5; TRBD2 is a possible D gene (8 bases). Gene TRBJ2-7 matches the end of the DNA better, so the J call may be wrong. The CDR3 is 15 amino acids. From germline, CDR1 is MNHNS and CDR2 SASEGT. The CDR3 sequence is CASSGVGTAGDEQYF. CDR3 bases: TGTGCCAGCAGCGGAGTAGGGACAGCGGGGGACGAGCAGTACTTC.

The CDR3 nucleotides read TGTGCCAGCAGACGACTATTCCCTAGCACAGATACGCAGTATTTT. It specifies CASRRLFPSTDTQYF. The chain uses TRBV6-6 and TRBJ2-3; tentatively, D is TRBD2 (5 bases). The V and J ends lost 6 bases and 0 bases respectively, with 13 bases between them. This CDR3 contains 15 residues. The germline V gene encodes CDR1 MNHNY and CDR2 SVGAGI (reference sequence).

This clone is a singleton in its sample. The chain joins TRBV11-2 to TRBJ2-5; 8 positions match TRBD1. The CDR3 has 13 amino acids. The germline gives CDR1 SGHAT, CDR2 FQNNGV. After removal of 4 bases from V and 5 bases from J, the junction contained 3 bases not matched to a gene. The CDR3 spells CASSSGGRETQYF. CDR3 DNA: TGTGCCAGCAGCTCAGGGGGCCGGGAGACCCAGTACTTC.

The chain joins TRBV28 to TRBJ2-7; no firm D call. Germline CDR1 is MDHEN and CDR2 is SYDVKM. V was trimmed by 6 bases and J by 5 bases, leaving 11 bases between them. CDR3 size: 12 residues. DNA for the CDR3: TGTGCCAGCAGCTCGTCCCGGGACGAGCAGTACTTC. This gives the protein CASSSSRDEQYF.

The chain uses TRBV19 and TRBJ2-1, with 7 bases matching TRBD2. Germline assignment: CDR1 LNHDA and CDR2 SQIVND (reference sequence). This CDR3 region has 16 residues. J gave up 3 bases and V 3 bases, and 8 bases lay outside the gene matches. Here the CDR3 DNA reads TGTGCCAGTAGTATTTATGCTAGCGGCAGCTACAATGAGCAGTTCTTC. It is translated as CASSIYASGSYNEQFF.

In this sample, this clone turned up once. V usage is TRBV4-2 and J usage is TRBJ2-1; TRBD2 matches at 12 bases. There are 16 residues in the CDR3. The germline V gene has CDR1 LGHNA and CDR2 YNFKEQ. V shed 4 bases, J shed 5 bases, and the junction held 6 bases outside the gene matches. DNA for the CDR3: TGTGCCAGCAGCCGCCTGGGACTAGCGGGTGACAATGAGCAGTTCTTC. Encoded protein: CASSRLGLAGDNEQFF.

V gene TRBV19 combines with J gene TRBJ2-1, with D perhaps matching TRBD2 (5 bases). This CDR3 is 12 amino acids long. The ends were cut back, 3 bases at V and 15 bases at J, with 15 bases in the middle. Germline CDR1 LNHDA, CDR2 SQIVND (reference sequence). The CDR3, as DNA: TGTGCCAGTAGTATCGGGATTTTCGATAGGTTCTTC. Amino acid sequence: CASSIGIFDRFF.

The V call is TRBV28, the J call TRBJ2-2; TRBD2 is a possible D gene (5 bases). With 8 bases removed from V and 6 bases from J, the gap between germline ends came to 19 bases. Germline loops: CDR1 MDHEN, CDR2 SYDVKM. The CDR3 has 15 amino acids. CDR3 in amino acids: CASHTVLGVAGELFF. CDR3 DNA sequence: TGTGCCAGCCACACGGTGCTGGGAGTGGCCGGGGAGCTGTTTTTT.

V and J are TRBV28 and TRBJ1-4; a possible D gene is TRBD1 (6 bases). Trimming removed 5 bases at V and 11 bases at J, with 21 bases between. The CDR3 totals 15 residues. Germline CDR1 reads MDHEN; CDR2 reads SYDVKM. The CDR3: CASSPDPDRFGKLFF. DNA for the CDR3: TGTGCCAGCAGTCCGGACCCCGACAGGTTTGGCAAACTGTTTTTT. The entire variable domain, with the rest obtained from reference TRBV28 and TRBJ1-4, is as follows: DVKVTQSSRYLVKRTGEKVFLECVQDMDHENMFWYRQDPGLGLRLIYFSYDVKMKEKGDIPEGYSVSREKKERFSLILESASTNQTSMYLCASSPDPDRFGKLFFGSGTQLSVL.